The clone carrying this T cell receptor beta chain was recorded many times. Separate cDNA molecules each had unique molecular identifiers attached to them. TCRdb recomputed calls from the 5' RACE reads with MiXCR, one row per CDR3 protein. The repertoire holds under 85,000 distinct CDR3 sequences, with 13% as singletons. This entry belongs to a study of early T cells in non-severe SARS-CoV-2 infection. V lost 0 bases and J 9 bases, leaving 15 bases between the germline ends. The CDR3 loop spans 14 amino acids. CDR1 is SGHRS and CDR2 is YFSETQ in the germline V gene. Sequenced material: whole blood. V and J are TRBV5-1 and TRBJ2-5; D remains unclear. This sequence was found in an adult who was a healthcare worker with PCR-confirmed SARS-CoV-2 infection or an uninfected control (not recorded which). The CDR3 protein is CASSLGQPKEAQYF. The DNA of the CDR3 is TGCGCCAGCAGCTTGGGGCAACCGAAAGAAGCCCAGTACTTC.